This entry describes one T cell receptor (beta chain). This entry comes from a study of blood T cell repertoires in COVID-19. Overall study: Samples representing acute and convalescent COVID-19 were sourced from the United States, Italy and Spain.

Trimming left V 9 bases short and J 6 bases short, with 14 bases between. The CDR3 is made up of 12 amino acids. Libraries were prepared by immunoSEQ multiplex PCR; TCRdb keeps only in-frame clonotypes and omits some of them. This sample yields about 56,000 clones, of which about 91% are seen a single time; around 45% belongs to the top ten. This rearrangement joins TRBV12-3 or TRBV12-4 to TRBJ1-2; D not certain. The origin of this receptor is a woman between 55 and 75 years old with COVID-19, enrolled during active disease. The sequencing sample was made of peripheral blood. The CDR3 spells CASSPGGHGYTF. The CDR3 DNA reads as TGTGCCAGTTCGCCGGGAGGGCATGGCTACACCTTC.